Listed here are 14 T cell receptor beta chains from one sample, sequenced in a study of CD8 T cells in ankylosing spondylitis. TCRdb processed the 5' RACE reads anew with MiXCR; each CDR3 protein has one entry. This table has 300,000 to 400,000 distinct CDR3 sequences, 20% to 25% appearing once. Findings and caveats of the study: About 8 highly homologous variants made up a TCR beta motif, and this motif appeared characteristic of ankylosing spondylitis blood.

The antigens these receptors bind are not known. The sample consisted of blood, either unsorted or a sorted T cell fraction (not recorded which). These TCRs come from a male donor with ankylosing spondylitis.

In its sample, this clonotype was seen many times. V is TRBV5-1 and J is TRBJ1-1; no reliable D call. Trimming shortened V by 5 bases and J by 0 bases, and 8 bases separated the two germline ends. In germline, CDR1 is SGHRS, CDR2 YFSETQ. CDR3 length: 13 amino acids. The CDR3 sequence is CASSNGMNTEAFF. CDR3 bases: TGCGCCAGCAGTAACGGTATGAACACTGAAGCTTTCTTT.

This clonotype showed up many times. A junction boundary mismatches the germline segment, possibly from a read error. The gene calls are TRBV29-1 and TRBJ2-3, with D perhaps matching TRBD2 (6 bases). From germline, CDR1 is SQVTM and CDR2 ANQGSEA. The CDR3 is 12 residues long. Here the CDR3 reads CSVYTSTDTQYF. The CDR3 nucleotides read TGCAGCGTCTATACTAGCACCGATACGCAGTATTTT.

The chain couples TRBV9 to TRBJ2-7; D assignment may be TRBD1 or TRBD2 (5 bases each). V was clipped by 4 bases and J by 5 bases, with 22 bases between them. Germline V lookup: CDR1 SGDLS, CDR2 YYNGEE. The CDR3 has 16 residues. The CDR3 spells CASSPTPGTPRHEQYF. The CDR3 region has the DNA TGTGCCAGCAGCCCGACTCCCGGGACCCCGCGTCACGAGCAGTACTTC.

The V gene is TRBV5-1, the J gene TRBJ1-1; the D is unclear. Trimming took 1 base from V and 2 from J, leaving 12 bases between them. Germline loops: CDR1 SGHRS, CDR2 YFSETQ. The CDR3 contains 15 residues. CDR3 bases: TGCGCCAGCAGCTTGTCAGGTCTGTCAAACACTGAAGCTTTCTTT. As protein: CASSLSGLSNTEAFF.

The chain carries TRBV28 and TRBJ1-2; D is ambiguous. This CDR3 spans 14 amino acids. In germline, CDR1 is MDHEN, CDR2 SYDVKM. Trimming pared 5 bases from V and 7 bases from J, leaving 17 bases between. The CDR3 loop is CASSPDMESRGYTF. CDR3 in DNA: TGTGCCAGCAGTCCCGACATGGAATCACGTGGCTACACCTTC.

This clonotype appeared many times. The genes are TRBV12-3 or TRBV12-4 and TRBJ2-2; a weak D match, TRBD1 (6 bases). The V end lost 8 bases, the J end lost 3 bases, and 16 bases lay between the germline ends. The CDR3 extends over 15 amino acids. The CDR3 here is CASATGGVDTGELFF. Written as DNA, the CDR3 is TGTGCCAGCGCGACAGGCGGCGTGGACACCGGGGAGCTGTTTTTT.

The rearrangement links TRBV29-1 to TRBJ2-5; weak D call: TRBD2 (6 bases). The CDR3 consists of 13 residues. Germline CDR1 and CDR2: SQVTM and ANQGSEA. Trimming stripped 6 bases from V and 9 bases from J, with 20 bases between. CDR3 DNA sequence: TGCAGCGTCCGAAAAACAGGAGGGGAGGCCCAGTACTTC. Protein product: CSVRKTGGEAQYF. The full variable domain, in which reference TRBV29-1 and TRBJ2-5 provide the parts outside the CDR3, is SAVISQKPSRDICQRGTSLTIQCQVDSQVTMMFWYRQQPGQSLTLIATANQGSEATYESGFVIDKFPISRPNLTFSTLTVSNMSPEDSSIYLCSVRKTGGEAQYFGPGTRLLVL.

This chain uses TRBV24-1 with TRBJ1-1; D unclear. The CDR3 runs to 13 residues. The germline V gene has CDR1 KGHDR and CDR2 SFDVKD. Trimming removed 2 bases from V and 1 base from J, with 4 bases in between. The CDR3 DNA reads as TGTGCCACCAGTGATTCGGCGAACACTGAAGCTTTCTTT. As protein: CATSDSANTEAFF.

This chain links TRBV4-3 with TRBJ2-3, with 9 bases that match TRBD2. Germline V gene sequence: CDR1 LGHNA, CDR2 YSLEER. CDR3 size: 16 residues. V was pared by 4 bases and J by 0 bases, with 5 bases of the junction left unmatched. CDR3 DNA: TGCGCCAGCAGCCTAAATGGACTAGCGAGCACAGATACGCAGTATTTT. It codes for CASSLNGLASTDTQYF.

This clonotype has a handful of counts. This chain joins TRBV9 and TRBJ2-7, with D unresolved. CDR1 is SGDLS and CDR2 is YYNGEE in the germline V gene. The CDR3 length is 15 residues. V was trimmed by 0 bases and J by 1 base, leaving 11 bases between them. CDR3 nucleotides: TGTGCCAGCAGCGTAGAAGGGTTTAGTTCCTACGAGCAGTACTTC. This sequence encodes CASSVEGFSSYEQYF.

This clonotype turned up a few times. The rearrangement uses TRBV21-1 and TRBJ2-1; TRBD2, the D gene given by the table, was not confirmed from the DNA. TRBV21-1 is marked as a pseudogene. The CDR3 totals 16 residues. The CDR3 spells CASSKREAASYNEQFF. The CDR3 bases are TGTGCCAGCAGCAAGAGGGAGGCAGCATCCTACAATGAGCAGTTCTTC.

The V gene is TRBV5-5, the J gene TRBJ1-2; D is undetermined. With 3 bases removed from V and 2 bases from J, the gap between germline ends came to 14 bases. The CDR3 length is 15 residues. Germline V gene data show CDR1 as SGHKS and CDR2 as YYEKEE (reference sequence). The chain's CDR3 is CASSSRPEGNYGYTF. In DNA, the CDR3 is TGTGCCAGCAGCTCCCGACCGGAGGGCAACTATGGCTACACCTTC.

This chain links TRBV5-1 with TRBJ2-2; TRBD2 might be the D (5 bases). V shed 7 bases and J shed 2 bases, with 9 bases lying between them. Looked up from germline, CDR1 is SGHRS and CDR2 is YFSETQ. CDR3 length: 13 residues. This CDR3 reads CASLAGNTGELFF. The CDR3 DNA follows: TGCGCCAGCCTAGCAGGCAACACCGGGGAGCTGTTTTTT. Based on the CDR3 plus reference TRBV5-1 and TRBJ2-2, the full variable domain is KAGVTQTPRYLIKTRGQQVTLSCSPISGHRSVSWYQQTPGQGLQFLFEYFSETQRNKGNFPGRFSGRQFSNSRSEMNVSTLELGDSALYLCASLAGNTGELFFGEGSRLTVL.

This clonotype was seen a few times. The chain links TRBV27 to TRBJ1-5; D gene ambiguous. Germline V gene data show CDR1 as MNHEY and CDR2 as SMNVEV (reference sequence). This CDR3 spans 15 amino acids. Trimming cost V 8 bases and J 4 bases, with 18 bases left between them. The CDR3 reads CASGLRWTGNQPQHF. CDR3 nucleotides: TGTGCCAGCGGACTAAGGTGGACGGGTAATCAGCCCCAGCATTTT.